A selection of T cell receptor beta chains follows, all from one sample in a study of T cell responses to AZD1222 COVID-19 vaccine. Method: immunoSEQ multiplex PCR; TCRdb's copy keeps in-frame clones and lacks some. The data show more than 120,000 clones, roughly 86% seen once. This specimen was peripheral blood, taken 28 days after the second AZD1222 dose. Receptors were obtained from an adult who received the AZD1222 COVID-19 vaccine. Each CDR3 is given with its conserved first and last residue. The D gene is left open where the match is weak. Clone size is shown for a subset of rows, as once, few, many or a class of expanded clone.

D,J,V,size,CDR3,DNA
.,TRBJ1-6,TRBV25-1,.,CASSEIHNSPLHF,TGTGCCAGCAGTGAGATCCATAATTCACCCCTCCACTTT
TRBD2,TRBJ2-5,TRBV10-3,.,CAISASGGGTETQYF,TGTGCCATCAGTGCCTCGGGAGGGGGGACGGAGACCCAGTACTTC
TRBD2,TRBJ2-1,TRBV5-4,.,CASSLDLAGGYNEQFF,TGTGCCAGCAGCTTGGATCTAGCGGGAGGGTACAATGAGCAGTTCTTC
.,TRBJ1-1,TRBV14,few,CASSQGPGDSTEAFF,TGTGCCAGCAGCCAAGGCCCAGGGGATAGCACTGAAGCTTTCTTT
.,TRBJ1-1,TRBV6-1,.,CASSEAAAGNTEAFF,TGTGCCAGCAGTGAAGCGGCGGCCGGGAACACTGAAGCTTTCTTT
TRBD1,TRBJ1-2,TRBV10-3,few,CAISGNNVPGQGAHGYTF,TGTGCCATCAGTGGGAACAACGTACCGGGACAGGGGGCGCATGGCTACACCTTC
.,TRBJ1-1,TRBV6-1,.,CASSERFRDTEAFF,TGTGCCAGCAGTGAACGGTTCAGGGACACTGAAGCTTTCTTT
.,TRBJ2-2,TRBV7-9,.,CASSPPKPGAGELFF,TGTGCCAGCAGCCCCCCTAAGCCAGGGGCCGGGGAGCTGTTTTTT
.,TRBJ1-1,TRBV27,.,CASSSALAANTEAFF,TGTGCCAGCAGTTCGGCGTTGGCTGCGAACACTGAAGCTTTCTTT
TRBD2,TRBJ2-1,TRBV27,once,CASSLNLADHSYNEQFF,TGTGCCAGCAGTCTGAACCTAGCGGATCACTCCTACAATGAGCAGTTCTTC
.,TRBJ2-3,TRBV6-4,.,CASSDLGGSADTQYF,TGTGCCAGCAGTGACTTAGGGGGGAGTGCAGATACGCAGTATTTT